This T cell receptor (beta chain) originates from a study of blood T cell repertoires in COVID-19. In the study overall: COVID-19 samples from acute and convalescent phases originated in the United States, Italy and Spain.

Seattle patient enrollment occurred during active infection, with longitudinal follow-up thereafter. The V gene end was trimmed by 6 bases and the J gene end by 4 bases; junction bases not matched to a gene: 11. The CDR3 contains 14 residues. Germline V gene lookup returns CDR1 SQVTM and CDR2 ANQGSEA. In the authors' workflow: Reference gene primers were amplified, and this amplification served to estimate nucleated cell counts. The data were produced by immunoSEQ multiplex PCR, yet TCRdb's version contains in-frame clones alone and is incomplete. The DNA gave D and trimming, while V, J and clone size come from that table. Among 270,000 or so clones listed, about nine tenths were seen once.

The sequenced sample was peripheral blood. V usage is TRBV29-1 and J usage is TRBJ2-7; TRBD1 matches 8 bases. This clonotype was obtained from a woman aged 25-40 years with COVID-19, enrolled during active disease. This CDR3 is CSVDGGQAPYEQYF. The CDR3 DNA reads TGCAGCGTGGACGGGGGACAGGCGCCTTACGAGCAGTACTTC.